This TCR beta chain was profiled in a study of blood T cell repertoires in COVID-19. V dropped 2 bases and J dropped 2 bases, with 14 bases sitting between them. The length of the CDR3 is 15 residues. CDR1 is SGDLS and CDR2 is YYNGEE in the germline V gene. Data came from immunoSEQ multiplex PCR; TCRdb stores just in-frame clones and leaves some out. This sample yields 200,000 to 300,000 clones, of which more than 80% are seen a single time; 6.5% to 9.5% belongs to the top ten. The receptor was derived from a woman of 80 years or more with COVID-19, enrolled during active disease. The gene calls are TRBV9 and TRBJ2-7, with D possibly being TRBD2 (6 bases). The sequenced material came from peripheral blood. The CDR3 loop is CASSVGGTPPYEQYF. CDR3 coding DNA: TGTGCCAGCAGCGTTGGGGGGACTCCTCCCTACGAGCAGTACTTC.